This T cell receptor (beta chain) comes out of a study of T cells in Graves' hyperthyroidism and ophthalmopathy. General study points: Blood also held most thyroid clonotypes expanded beyond 0.001.

In germline, CDR1 is SEHNR, CDR2 FQNEAQ (reference sequence). V gave up 4 bases and J gave up 4 bases, with 6 bases separating them. This CDR3 has 12 residues. Amplified TCR beta CDR3 regions came from RNA transcripts. Using the HTBI primer set, a first-round RT-PCR was run on the TCR CDR3. MiXCR, run by TCRdb on the multiplex PCR reads, gives a single entry per CDR3 protein. The table lists 490,000 or so distinct CDR3 sequences, around a fifth of them singletons. This clonotype was observed a few times. The antigen is unknown. Sequenced input: blood. The TCR comes from a woman in her 70s with Graves' ophthalmopathy. The chain combines TRBV7-9 with TRBJ2-3; no reliable D call. For the CDR3, the DNA is TGTGCCAGCAGCTCTGGTTCAGATACGCAGTATTTT. It yields the protein CASSSGSDTQYF.